This passage covers 31 T cell receptor beta chains from one sample sequenced in a study of OX40 agonist ivuxolimab in advanced cancers. Data came from immunoSEQ multiplex PCR; TCRdb stores just in-frame clones and leaves some out. Among roughly 100,000 clones listed, roughly 91% were seen once. The source was CD4+ or CD8+ T cells sorted from blood, collected in a trial of the OX40 agonist ivuxolimab. The receptor set was obtained from an adult with an advanced solid tumor such as melanoma, head and neck, liver or kidney cancer.

V usage is TRBV5-1 and J usage is TRBJ2-7; 8 bases match TRBD1. From germline, CDR1 is SGHRS and CDR2 YFSETQ. V was pared by 4 bases and J by 2 bases, with 5 bases of the junction left unmatched. This CDR3 contains 14 residues. For the CDR3, the DNA is TGCGCCAGCAGCCCGGGACAGGACCCCTACGAGCAGTACTTC. Its protein product is CASSPGQDPYEQYF.

The chain employs TRBV29-1 and TRBJ1-2, with D tentatively TRBD1 (5 bases). Trimming removed 0 bases at V and 2 bases at J, with 16 bases between. The germline CDR1 and CDR2 sequences are SQVTM and ANQGSEA. The CDR3 consists of 16 residues. CDR3: CSVEDREGSLNYGYTF. CDR3 nucleotides: TGCAGCGTTGAAGATCGGGAGGGGAGCCTCAACTATGGCTACACCTTC. The full variable domain, in which reference TRBV29-1 and TRBJ1-2 provide the parts outside the CDR3, is SAVISQKPSRDICQRGTSLTIQCQVDSQVTMMFWYRQQPGQSLTLIATANQGSEATYESGFVIDKFPISRPNLTFSTLTVSNMSPEDSSIYLCSVEDREGSLNYGYTFGSGTRLTVV.

This sequence joins TRBV9 and TRBJ1-1; D unclear. The CDR3 length is 15 residues. Germline loops: CDR1 SGDLS, CDR2 YYNGEE. V shed 3 bases and J shed 1 base, with 13 bases lying between them. The CDR3 region has the DNA TGTGCCAGCAGCGGAATTGCCGAGCCGAACACTGAAGCTTTCTTT. Encoded protein: CASSGIAEPNTEAFF.

The chain uses TRBV9 and TRBJ1-1; the match to TRBD1 covers 7 bases. Germline V gene data show CDR1 as SGDLS and CDR2 as YYNGEE. The length of the CDR3 is 16 residues. Trimming removed 2 bases from V and 3 bases from J; junction bases left unmatched: 10. Here the CDR3 reads CASSVSRTGGDTEAFF. The CDR3 nucleotides read TGTGCCAGCAGCGTTAGCCGGACAGGAGGGGACACTGAAGCTTTCTTT.

This clone was seen a few times. The chain combines TRBV4-2 with TRBJ1-1; D possibly corresponds to TRBD1 (5 bases). CDR3 length equals 20 residues. Germline loops: CDR1 LGHNA, CDR2 YNFKEQ. V was cut by 5 bases and J by 0 bases, with 28 bases left in between. The CDR3 nucleotides are TGTGCCAGCAGCAGCCCCGGTCCGGGGAGGTTGAGGACAATGAACACTGAAGCTTTCTTT. Protein sequence: CASSSPGPGRLRTMNTEAFF.

The chain couples TRBV5-8 to TRBJ1-3; no clear D. V gave up 5 bases and J gave up 5 bases, with 11 bases separating them. This CDR3 has 13 residues. In germline, CDR1 is SGHTS, CDR2 YDEGEE. The CDR3 DNA is TGTGCCAGCAGAGAAGTTTCGCGAAACACCATATATTTT. Its translation: CASREVSRNTIYF. Filled out from reference TRBV5-8 and TRBJ1-3, the complete variable domain reads EAGVTQSPTHLIKTRGQQATLRCSPISGHTSVYWYQQALGLGLQFLLWYDEGEERNRGNFPPRFSGRQFPNYSSELNVNALELEDSALYLCASREVSRNTIYFGEGSWLTVV.

The chain is built from TRBV7-2 and TRBJ2-1; TRBD2 matches 9 bases. The ends lost 3 bases at V and 3 bases at J; junction bases unmatched: 3. This CDR3 contains 15 residues. CDR1 and CDR2 (germline): SGHTA, FQGNSA. The CDR3 DNA sequence: TGTGCCAGCAGCTTTAGCGGGAGTAACTACAATGAGCAGTTCTTC. Residues: CASSFSGSNYNEQFF.

The V gene is TRBV10-3, the J gene TRBJ1-1; 8 bases fit TRBD1. There are 13 residues in the CDR3. J lost 6 bases, V lost 6 bases, and 6 bases had no gene match. Germline V CDR1 and CDR2: ENHRY, SYGVKD. CDR3 sequence reads: CAISDRGLPEAFF. Written as DNA, the CDR3 is TGTGCCATCAGCGACAGGGGCCTACCTGAAGCTTTCTTT.

The chain uses TRBV28 and TRBJ2-7; 7 nucleotides match TRBD2. The trim removed 5 bases at V and 0 bases at J, leaving 7 bases unmatched. Germline assignment: CDR1 MDHEN and CDR2 SYDVKM. The CDR3 consists of 15 residues. CDR3 sequence: CASSPLAGRSYEQYF. DNA of the CDR3: TGTGCCAGCAGTCCCTTAGCGGGCCGCTCCTACGAGCAGTACTTC.

This chain connects TRBV11-3 to TRBJ1-1; a weak D match, TRBD1 (6 bases). CDR1 is SGHNT, CDR2 YENEEA, per germline. V lost 6 bases and J lost 1, with 12 bases in between. CDR3 length: 14 amino acids. This chain's CDR3 is CASSGGPTNTEAFF. CDR3 coding DNA: TGTGCCAGCAGTGGGGGCCCCACGAACACTGAAGCTTTCTTT.

The chain combines TRBV21-1 with TRBJ2-1; the listed D gene, TRBD1, was not tested against the DNA. TRBV21-1 represents a pseudogene. CDR3 size: 15 residues. CDR3 bases: TGTGCCAGCAGCTCTAGGGACAGGGGGCACAATGAGCAGTTCTTC. Its translation: CASSSRDRGHNEQFF.

The rearrangement links TRBV11-3 to TRBJ2-5; 7 bases line up with TRBD2. V lost 6 bases and J lost 5; bases outside the gene matches: 9. This CDR3 has 14 amino acids. CDR1 SGHNT and CDR2 YENEEA come from the germline V gene. The CDR3 DNA sequence: TGTGCCAGCAGTCCCGTTACTAGCGTGGAGACCCAGTACTTC. Encoded protein: CASSPVTSVETQYF. Full variable domain (missing parts from reference TRBV11-3 and TRBJ2-5): EAGVVQSPRYKIIEKKQPVAFWCNPISGHNTLYWYLQNLGQGPELLIRYENEEAVDDSQLPKDRFSAERLKGVDSTLKIQPAELGDSAVYLCASSPVTSVETQYFGPGTRLLVL.

In this sample, this clone turned up once. The chain joins TRBV7-8 to TRBJ1-3; TRBD1 is a possible D gene (5 bases). The V gene's germline CDR1 is SGHVS and CDR2 FQNEAQ. This CDR3 has 16 residues. Deletions cut 4 bases from V and 2 bases from J, with 15 bases between. The CDR3 sequence: CASSSRQSGPGNTIYF. CDR3 DNA sequence: TGTGCCAGCAGCTCCCGACAGTCGGGACCTGGAAACACCATATATTTT.

This chain links TRBV19 with TRBJ1-2; D not resolved. CDR3 length: 13 amino acids. CDR1 is LNHDA, CDR2 SQIVND, per germline (reference sequence). V gave up 3 bases and J gave up 4 bases, with 9 bases separating them. The CDR3 DNA is TGTGCCAGTAGTATTATCGAGGGCTATGGCTACACCTTC. Protein: CASSIIEGYGYTF. Variable domain in full (rest from reference TRBV19 and TRBJ1-2): DGGITQSPKYLFRKEGQNVTLSCEQNLNHDAMYWYRQDPGQGLRLIYYSQIVNDFQKGDIAEGYSVSREKKESFPLTVTSAQKNPTAFYLCASSIIEGYGYTFGSGTRLTVV.

The chain is built from TRBV4-3 and TRBJ2-5; 7 bases fit TRBD2. Per the germline V gene, CDR1 is LGHNA and CDR2 is YSLEER. This CDR3 spans 16 amino acids. Germline trimming cut 0 bases from V and 5 bases from J; bases unmatched to any gene: 9. The CDR3 nucleotides are TGCGCCAGCAGCCAAGAAACTAGCGTCTGGGGGGAGACCCAGTACTTC. It yields the protein CASSQETSVWGETQYF.

The chain is built from TRBV5-8 and TRBJ2-5, with TRBD2 matching over 13 bases. This CDR3 spans 17 amino acids. V shed 4 bases and J 5 bases; nucleotides not matched to a gene: 11. Germline V lookup: CDR1 SGHTS, CDR2 YDEGEE. The CDR3, as DNA: TGTGCCAGCAGCCCGGGACTAGCGGGAAACGGGGCGGAGACCCAGTACTTC. This codes for CASSPGLAGNGAETQYF.

This rearrangement joins TRBV2 to TRBJ2-7; maybe TRBD1 (5 bases). The CDR3 contains 14 residues. Between the trimmed V and J ends, which lost 1 base and 2 bases, there was a span of 9 bases. Germline V gives CDR1 SNHLY, CDR2 FYNNEI. Here the CDR3 DNA reads TGTGCCAGCAGTGAAGAGAGACAGCCCTACGAGCAGTACTTC. Translating it yields CASSEERQPYEQYF.

V is TRBV5-1 and J is TRBJ2-7; D is possibly TRBD1 (6 bases). The CDR3 loop spans 17 amino acids. The germline gives CDR1 SGHRS, CDR2 YFSETQ. V lost 4 bases and J lost 3, with 23 bases in between. The CDR3 DNA follows: TGCGCCAGCAGCAAGGCCGGGACAAATCAAGCCGGCTACGAGCAGTACTTC. This sequence encodes CASSKAGTNQAGYEQYF.

The genes are TRBV2 and TRBJ1-5, with D hard to call. V was clipped by 6 bases and J by 3 bases, with 9 bases between them. CDR3 length: 13 amino acids. Germline CDR1 SNHLY, CDR2 FYNNEI. Here the CDR3 DNA reads TGTGCCAGCAGGCGAGGACTCAATCAGCCCCAGCATTTT. Protein product: CASRRGLNQPQHF.

The sample holds one count of this clone. The chain has TRBV11-3 and TRBJ2-1; D call uncertain. V was pared by 3 bases and J by 0 bases, with 15 bases between. This CDR3 region has 17 residues. The germline gives CDR1 SGHNT, CDR2 YENEEA. The CDR3 spells CASSFIPPFGSYNEQFF. The DNA for the CDR3 is TGTGCCAGCAGCTTCATCCCGCCTTTTGGCTCCTACAATGAGCAGTTCTTC. Using reference TRBV11-3 and TRBJ2-1 for the parts outside the CDR3, the full variable domain is EAGVVQSPRYKIIEKKQPVAFWCNPISGHNTLYWYLQNLGQGPELLIRYENEEAVDDSQLPKDRFSAERLKGVDSTLKIQPAELGDSAVYLCASSFIPPFGSYNEQFFGPGTRLTVL.

V is TRBV11-3 and J is TRBJ2-5; a possible D gene is TRBD2 (6 bases). Trimming shortened V by 5 bases and J by 5 bases, and 15 bases separated the two germline ends. This CDR3 spans 14 amino acids. Germline V gene sequence: CDR1 SGHNT, CDR2 YENEEA. CDR3 DNA sequence: TGTGCCAGCAGCCCAGGGACTGCCCGGGAGACCCAGTACTTC. Its translation: CASSPGTARETQYF.

The chain is built from TRBV5-4 and TRBJ2-1; 10 nucleotides align to TRBD2. The CDR3 totals 14 residues. V lost 2 bases to trimming and J lost 8 bases; unmatched junction nucleotides: 4. Per the germline V gene, CDR1 is SGHNT and CDR2 is YYREEE (reference sequence). The CDR3 sequence is CASSFRGTSDEQFF. The CDR3 DNA sequence: TGTGCCAGCAGCTTCCGAGGGACTAGCGATGAGCAGTTCTTC.

The chain joins TRBV12-2 to TRBJ1-5. TRBV12-2 is termed a pseudogene. The CDR3 consists of 19 residues. Written as DNA, the CDR3 is TGTGCAAGTCGCTTAGCGGTGGAACTCTGGGGTACCCCCGATCAGCCCCAGCATTTT. It yields the protein CASRLAVELWGTPDQPQHF.

The rearrangement uses TRBV19 and TRBJ2-3, with TRBD2 matching 9 bases. The germline CDR1 and CDR2 sequences are LNHDA and SQIVND (reference sequence). Trimming took 10 bases from V and 7 from J; bases not matched to a gene: 9. CDR3 size: 13 residues. The CDR3 region has the DNA TGTGCCACCCGTTCTAGCGGGACTCATACGCAGTATTTT. Translating it yields CATRSSGTHTQYF. The entire variable domain, with the rest obtained from reference TRBV19 and TRBJ2-3, is as follows: DGGITQSPKYLFRKEGQNVTLSCEQNLNHDAMYWYRQDPGQGLRLIYYSQIVNDFQKGDIAEGYSVSREKKESFPLTVTSAQKNPTAFYLCATRSSGTHTQYFGPGTRLTVL.

Only a few counts were recorded for this clone. The genes are TRBV7-9 and TRBJ1-2; the D gene is possibly TRBD1 (5 bases). Per the germline V gene, CDR1 is SEHNR and CDR2 is FQNEAQ (reference sequence). There are 13 residues in the CDR3. The ends were cut back, 5 bases at V and 9 bases at J, with 16 bases in the middle. The CDR3 nucleotides are TGTGCCAGCAGCGCCTTTGGGGGAGAGCGCTACACCTTC. This codes for CASSAFGGERYTF. Drawing the rest from reference TRBV7-9 and TRBJ1-2, the complete variable domain is DTGVSQNPRHKITKRGQNVTFRCDPISEHNRLYWYRQTLGQGPEFLTYFQNEAQLEKSRLLSDRFSAERPKGSFSTLEIQRTEQGDSAMYLCASSAFGGERYTFGSGTRLTVV.

The gene calls are TRBV29-1 and TRBJ1-4; D perhaps matches TRBD1 (6 bases). Germline assignment: CDR1 SQVTM and CDR2 ANQGSEA. The ends were cut back, 0 bases at V and 9 bases at J, with 14 bases in the middle. The CDR3 consists of 14 residues. CDR3 bases: TGCAGCGTTGAAGATCCCGGACAGAGACAAAAACTGTTTTTT. This gives the protein CSVEDPGQRQKLFF.

This sequence joins TRBV6-9 and TRBJ2-1; D remains ambiguous. Trimming took off 4 bases at V and 4 bases at J, with 14 bases between the two ends. CDR3 length: 15 residues. Germline values: CDR1 MNHGY, CDR2 SVAAGI. Here the CDR3 reads CASSSLRGPYNEQFF. Written as DNA, the CDR3 is TGTGCCAGCAGTTCGCTTCGCGGACCTTACAATGAGCAGTTCTTC.

This clone has more than one count but fewer than ten. The rearrangement joins TRBV11-3 to TRBJ1-4, with TRBD1 identical over 9 bases. The CDR3 runs 14 residues. The J segment lost 7 bases and the V segment lost 5 bases, leaving 5 bases of the junction unmatched. Germline CDR1 reads SGHNT; CDR2 reads YENEEA. The CDR3 region has the DNA TGTGCCAGCAGCCTCGGGACAGGGCTTGAAAAACTGTTTTTT. Its protein product is CASSLGTGLEKLFF.

The rearrangement uses TRBV7-6 and TRBJ1-3, with no clear D. V lost 5 bases, J lost 4 bases, and 6 bases lay in between. Per the germline V gene, CDR1 is SGHVS and CDR2 is FNYEAQ. The CDR3 covers 12 residues. The CDR3, as DNA: TGTGCCAGCAGCCTAGACGGAAACACCATATATTTT. Its protein product is CASSLDGNTIYF. Full variable domain (missing parts from reference TRBV7-6 and TRBJ1-3): GAGVSQSPRYKVTKRGQDVALRCDPISGHVSLYWYRQALGQGPEFLTYFNYEAQQDKSGLPNDRFSAERPEGSISTLTIQRTEQRDSAMYRCASSLDGNTIYFGEGSWLTVV.

This chain connects TRBV6-5 to TRBJ2-7; 9 nucleotides line up with TRBD2. The CDR3 consists of 15 residues. With 6 bases clipped from V and 3 bases from J, the junction kept 9 bases outside the gene matches. Germline V gene data show CDR1 as MNHEY and CDR2 as SVGAGI. For the CDR3, the DNA is TGTGCCAGCAGACGATACATTAGCGGGAGCTACGAGCAGTACTTC. This sequence encodes CASRRYISGSYEQYF.

This clone occurred once. This chain uses TRBV6-1 with TRBJ2-2, with D maybe TRBD2 (6 bases). The CDR3 covers 18 residues. Germline-derived CDR1 and CDR2 are MNHNS and SASEGT. V was pared by 4 bases and J by 0 bases, with 18 bases between. This CDR3 is CASSGSRRGGANTGELFF. CDR3 nucleotide sequence: TGTGCCAGCAGTGGATCCCGAAGGGGCGGGGCGAACACCGGGGAGCTGTTTTTT.